This passage covers 22 T cell receptor beta chains from one sample sequenced in a study of T cell changes during pregnancy in multiple sclerosis. Using immunoSEQ multiplex PCR, the repertoire was profiled, and TCRdb retains in-frame clones only, with some absent. This sample yields about 74,000 clones, of which roughly 90% are seen a single time; approximately 1.5% belongs to the top ten. Source: peripheral blood, taken in the third trimester of pregnancy. Source of these receptors: a female donor with multiple sclerosis, enrolled in a pregnancy study.

The chain couples TRBV5-6 to TRBJ2-1; tentatively, D is TRBD2 (5 bases). V was shortened by 4 bases and J by 8 bases, with 7 bases between the two germline ends. The CDR3 runs 11 residues. Per germline, CDR1 SGHDT and CDR2 YYEEEE. Here the CDR3 reads CASSRDYEQFF. The CDR3 DNA follows: TGTGCCAGCAGCCGGGATTATGAGCAGTTCTTC.

J is TRBJ2-2 and V is TRBV27; possible D gene TRBD2, 6 bases. The CDR3 sequence is 13 residues long. Germline V CDR1 and CDR2: MNHEY, SMNVEV (reference sequence). Deletions cut 8 bases from V and 4 bases from J, with 11 bases between. The CDR3 nucleotides read TGTGCCAGCTCCCGGGGGATCACCGGGGAGCTGTTTTTT. It translates to CASSRGITGELFF.

The V gene is TRBV5-5, the J gene TRBJ1-2, with 8 bases lining up with TRBD1. From germline, CDR1 is SGHKS and CDR2 YYEKEE (reference sequence). Germline trimming cut 4 bases from V and 6 bases from J; bases unmatched to any gene: 5. The length of the CDR3 is 13 residues. The CDR3 DNA follows: TGTGCCAGCAGCCCAGCAGGGGGCAATGGCTACACCTTC. It yields the protein CASSPAGGNGYTF.

The gene calls are TRBV10-3 and TRBJ2-4; unclear D gene. The germline gives CDR1 ENHRY, CDR2 SYGVKD. The CDR3 consists of 17 residues. V was cut by 2 bases and J by 2 bases, with 16 bases left in between. CDR3 sequence: CAISERMSAGPKNIQYF. The CDR3 region has the DNA TGTGCCATCAGTGAGAGAATGTCGGCAGGCCCCAAAAACATTCAGTACTTC.

V usage is TRBV2 and J usage is TRBJ2-5, with 8 positions matching TRBD2. The CDR3 totals 15 residues. CDR1 and CDR2 from the germline V gene are SNHLY and FYNNEI. J gave up 7 bases and V 5 bases, and 12 bases lay outside the gene matches. CDR3 DNA: TGTGCCAGCAGTCCTCGACTGGGGGCGGGAGGGACCCAGTACTTC. Translating it yields CASSPRLGAGGTQYF. The variable domain in full, completed from reference TRBV2 and TRBJ2-5, reads EPEVTQTPSHQVTQMGQEVILRCVPISNHLYFYWYRQILGQKVEFLVSFYNNEISEKSEIFDDQFSVERPDGSNFTLKIRSTKLEDSAMYFCASSPRLGAGGTQYFGPGTRLLVL.

The J gene is TRBJ1-5, the V gene TRBV10-1; D perhaps matches TRBD1 (6 bases). The CDR3 covers 18 residues. V lost 10 bases and J lost 2, with 27 bases in between. The germline gives CDR1 WNHNN, CDR2 SYGVQD (reference sequence). The CDR3 protein is CATYRQDLLSLCNQPQHF. The CDR3 coding sequence is TGCGCCACCTATCGACAGGACCTACTCTCCTTGTGCAATCAGCCCCAGCATTTT.

On this clone: The same CDR3 arises from other DNA sequences in this sample as well. V usage is TRBV19 and J usage is TRBJ2-7; 7 bases line up with TRBD1. J gave up 1 base and V 1 base, and 1 base lay outside the gene matches. Germline V CDR1 and CDR2: LNHDA, SQIVND (reference sequence). The CDR3 loop spans 14 amino acids. The CDR3 DNA sequence: TGTGCCAGTAGTATAGGACAGGGATCCTACGAGCAGTACTTC. Protein: CASSIGQGSYEQYF.

The rearrangement joins TRBV9 to TRBJ2-1, with 8 positions matching TRBD2. The CDR3 totals 13 residues. Germline loops: CDR1 SGDLS, CDR2 YYNGEE. V shed 4 bases and J 6 bases; nucleotides not matched to a gene: 3. This chain's CDR3 is CASSTGGGNEQFF. In DNA form, the CDR3 reads TGTGCCAGCAGCACCGGGGGGGGCAATGAGCAGTTCTTC.

V and J are TRBV5-4 and TRBJ1-2, with D possibly being TRBD1 (5 bases). Trimming took off 4 bases at V and 4 bases at J, with 20 bases between the two ends. Per germline, CDR1 SGHNT and CDR2 YYREEE (reference sequence). The CDR3 loop spans 16 amino acids. CDR3 nucleotide sequence: TGTGCCAGCAGCCTACCGGGCCAGGGAGGATCCTATGGCTACACCTTC. Encoded protein: CASSLPGQGGSYGYTF.

The V gene is TRBV9, the J gene TRBJ1-2; perhaps TRBD1 as D (5 bases). Trimming took 1 base from V and 7 from J, leaving 8 bases between them. CDR1 and CDR2 from the germline V gene are SGDLS and YYNGEE. The CDR3 runs 12 residues. CDR3 DNA sequence: TGTGCCAGCAGCGTACTTGGGGCTGGCTACACCTTC. Amino acid sequence: CASSVLGAGYTF.

The V gene is TRBV19, the J gene TRBJ1-2; D ambiguous. CDR3 size: 15 residues. V lost 7 bases and J lost 3, with 18 bases in between. The germline V gene has CDR1 LNHDA and CDR2 SQIVND (reference sequence). CDR3 sequence: CASTPLEVAHYGYTF. CDR3 nucleotide sequence: TGTGCCAGTACCCCCCTCGAGGTCGCGCACTATGGCTACACCTTC.

As regards this clone: Other DNA sequences from this sample encode an identical CDR3 as well. This chain uses TRBV6-1 with TRBJ2-5; TRBD2 is a possible D gene (5 bases). From germline, CDR1 is MNHNS and CDR2 SASEGT. V lost 2 bases and J 5 bases, leaving 15 bases between the germline ends. CDR3 size: 15 residues. The CDR3 spells CASSEPAGAGETQYF. As DNA, the CDR3 is TGTGCCAGCAGTGAACCGGCGGGTGCGGGCGAGACCCAGTACTTC.

The chain carries TRBV2 and TRBJ1-4, with TRBD1 matching 9 bases. V lost 6 bases, J lost 16 bases, and 9 bases stayed unmatched. Germline V lookup: CDR1 SNHLY, CDR2 FYNNEI. CDR3 length equals 12 residues. CDR3 DNA sequence: TGTGCCAGCAGCGCAGTACAGGGGGCAGAGTTTTTT. It encodes CASSAVQGAEFF.

The rearrangement uses TRBV6-6 and TRBJ2-3; D not resolved. The CDR3 is made up of 14 amino acids. Germline loops: CDR1 MNHNY, CDR2 SVGAGI (reference sequence). V lost 2 bases and J 5 bases, leaving 11 bases between the germline ends. CDR3 protein: CASSYRQALDTQYF. The CDR3 DNA follows: TGTGCCAGCAGTTACCGGCAGGCGTTAGATACGCAGTATTTT.

V is TRBV7-6 and J is TRBJ2-3; 8 nucleotides line up with TRBD2. CDR3 size: 15 residues. The ends lost 3 bases at V and 2 bases at J; junction bases unmatched: 4. In germline, CDR1 is SGHVS, CDR2 FNYEAQ. The CDR3 protein is CASSLGGGHTDTQYF. The DNA of the CDR3 is TGTGCCAGCAGCTTGGGCGGGGGGCACACAGATACGCAGTATTTT.

As for this clone: The junction departs from the called germline gene at one end, perhaps through a read error. The J gene is TRBJ2-7, the V gene TRBV4-1; TRBD1 is a possible D gene (6 bases). The germline V gene encodes CDR1 MGHRA and CDR2 YSYEKL. This CDR3 contains 12 residues. The CDR3 coding sequence is TGCGCCAGCAGCCAAACCAACAGGGAAATGCACTTC. This sequence encodes CASSQTNREMHF.

In DNA, the CDR3 is TGCGCCAGCAGCTACGGACCTCGGGGTGGGCAGCCCCAGCATTTT. This gives the protein CASSYGPRGGQPQHF. J is TRBJ1-5 and V is TRBV5-1, with D uncertain. CDR1 is SGHRS, CDR2 YFSETQ, per germline. V was cut by 3 bases and J by 7 bases, with 17 bases left in between. The CDR3 totals 15 residues.

This rearrangement joins TRBV27 to TRBJ2-1; maybe TRBD1 (6 bases). Germline V lookup: CDR1 MNHEY, CDR2 SMNVEV (reference sequence). V dropped 5 bases and J dropped 7 bases, with 18 bases sitting between them. This CDR3 comprises 15 residues. The CDR3 here is CASSAEPGTRNEQFF. In DNA, the CDR3 is TGTGCCAGCAGTGCCGAACCCGGGACACGGAATGAGCAGTTCTTC.

The chain combines TRBV6-5 with TRBJ2-7; 7 nucleotides line up with TRBD1. The germline gives CDR1 MNHEY, CDR2 SVGAGI. Trimming took 6 bases from V and 6 from J; bases not matched to a gene: 8. This CDR3 is 13 amino acids long. The CDR3 nucleotides are TGTGCCAGCAGCTTGAGGGGGCTCGGCGAGCAGTACTTC. It specifies CASSLRGLGEQYF.

As to this clone: One junction end does not reproduce the germline sequence, and a read error may be involved. The V call is TRBV7-7, the J call TRBJ2-5; 8 bases agree with TRBD2. Germline CDR1 SSHAT, CDR2 FNYEAQ (reference sequence). This CDR3 is 15 amino acids long. CDR3 protein: CASSSGLGVRETQYF. Here the CDR3 DNA reads TGTGCTAGCAGCTCGGGACTAGGGGTTCGAGAGACCCAGTACTTC.

The table lists this clone with a few counts. The rearrangement links TRBV18 to TRBJ2-7, with TRBD1 matching over 10 bases. Unmatched junction bases numbered 7, after V lost 0 bases and J lost 5 bases. Looked up from germline, CDR1 is KGHSH and CDR2 is LQKENI. CDR3 length: 16 residues. The DNA of the CDR3 is TGTGCCAGCTCACCACCCACCGGGACAGGGGTCCACGAGCAGTACTTC. It is translated as CASSPPTGTGVHEQYF.

This clone showed up just once. The chain joins TRBV2 to TRBJ1-1; D is unresolved. Trimming removed 7 bases from V and 5 bases from J, with 14 bases in between. This CDR3 has 13 amino acids. Germline CDR1 reads SNHLY; CDR2 reads FYNNEI. CDR3 sequence reads: CASIQVPGTEAFF. CDR3 DNA: TGTGCCAGCATCCAAGTCCCGGGGACTGAAGCTTTCTTT.